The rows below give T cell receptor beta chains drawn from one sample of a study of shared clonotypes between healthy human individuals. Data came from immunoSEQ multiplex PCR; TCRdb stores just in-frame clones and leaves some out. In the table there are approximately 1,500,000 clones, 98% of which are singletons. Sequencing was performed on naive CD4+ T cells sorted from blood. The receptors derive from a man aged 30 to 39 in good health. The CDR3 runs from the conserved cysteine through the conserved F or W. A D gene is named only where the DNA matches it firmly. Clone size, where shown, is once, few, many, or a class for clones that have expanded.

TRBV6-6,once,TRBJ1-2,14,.,CASSSDRAEIRGTF,TGTGCCAGCAGTTCGGACAGAGCCGAGATTCGGGGCACCTTC
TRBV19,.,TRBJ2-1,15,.,CASRGDSFSYNEQFF,TGTGCCAGTAGAGGAGACAGTTTCTCCTACAATGAGCAGTTCTTC
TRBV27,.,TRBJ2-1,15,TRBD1,CASSTGQGFYNEQFF,TGTGCCAGCAGTACGGGACAGGGGTTCTACAATGAGCAGTTCTTC
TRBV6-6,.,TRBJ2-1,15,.,CASSYSGSSYNEQFF,TGTGCCAGCAGTTACAGCGGCAGCTCCTACAATGAGCAGTTCTTC
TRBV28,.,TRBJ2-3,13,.,CASSFSAGMAQYF,TGTGCCAGCAGTTTTTCTGCCGGTATGGCGCAGTATTTT
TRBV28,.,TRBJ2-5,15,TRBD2,CASSLEGTSVGTQYF,TGTGCCAGCAGTTTGGAGGGGACTAGCGTTGGGACCCAGTACTTC
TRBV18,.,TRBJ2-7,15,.,CASSPLGQMDYEQYF,TGTGCCAGCTCACCACTCGGACAGATGGACTACGAGCAGTACTTC
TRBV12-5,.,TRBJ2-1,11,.,CASSGYNEQFF,TGTGCCAGTAGCGGCTACAATGAGCAGTTCTTC
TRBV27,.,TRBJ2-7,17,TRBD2,CASSPRTSGSWHYEQYF,TGTGCCAGCAGTCCCCGGACTAGCGGGAGTTGGCACTACGAGCAGTACTTC
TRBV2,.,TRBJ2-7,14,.,CASTEGSGSYEQYF,TGTGCCAGCACCGAGGGTAGCGGCTCCTACGAGCAGTACTTC
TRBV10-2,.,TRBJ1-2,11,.,CASSGDYGYTF,TGCGCCAGCAGTGGGGATTATGGCTACACCTTC
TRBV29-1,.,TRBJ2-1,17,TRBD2,CSVRTSGRPRSYNEQFF,TGCAGCGTTCGTACTAGCGGGAGGCCCCGTTCCTACAATGAGCAGTTCTTC
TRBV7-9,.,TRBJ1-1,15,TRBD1,CAVPGTGGAGTEAFF,TGTGCCGTCCCCGGGACAGGGGGCGCGGGCACTGAAGCTTTCTTT
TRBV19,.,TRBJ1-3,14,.,CASSIDLAGNTIYF,TGTGCCAGTAGTATAGACCTTGCCGGAAACACCATATATTTT
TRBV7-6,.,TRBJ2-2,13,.,CASSLQESGELFF,TGTGCCAGCAGCTTGCAGGAGTCGGGGGAGCTGTTTTTT
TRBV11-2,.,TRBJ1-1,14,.,CASSLGGLNTEAFF,TGTGCCAGCAGCTTAGGGGGATTGAACACTGAAGCTTTCTTT
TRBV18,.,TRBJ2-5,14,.,CASSPPEPQETQYF,TGTGCCAGCTCACCACCTGAGCCACAAGAGACCCAGTACTTC
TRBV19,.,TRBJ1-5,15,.,CASKKRDPGSQPQHF,TGTGCCAGTAAAAAACGTGACCCAGGTTCTCAGCCCCAGCATTTT
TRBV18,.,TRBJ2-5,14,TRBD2,CASSPQREGETQYF,TGTGCCAGCTCACCGCAGCGGGAGGGGGAGACCCAGTACTTC
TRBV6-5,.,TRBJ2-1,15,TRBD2,CASTRPGLAFYEQFF,TGTGCCAGCACCAGACCGGGACTAGCGTTCTATGAGCAGTTCTTC
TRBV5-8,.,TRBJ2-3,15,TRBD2,CASSLGREMGDTQYF,TGTGCCAGCAGCTTGGGGCGGGAGATGGGAGATACGCAGTATTTT
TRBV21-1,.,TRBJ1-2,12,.,CASEQGFYGYTF,TGTGCCAGCGAACAGGGCTTCTATGGCTACACCTTC
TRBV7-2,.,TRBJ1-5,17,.,CASSLAADFYSNQPQHF,TGTGCCAGCAGCTTAGCGGCAGATTTCTATAGCAATCAGCCCCAGCATTTT
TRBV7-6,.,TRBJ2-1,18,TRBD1,CASSGWTGTRGRFNEQFF,TGTGCCAGCAGCGGGTGGACAGGAACGCGAGGGCGCTTCAATGAGCAGTTCTTC
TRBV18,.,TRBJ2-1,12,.,CASSPRSIQQFF,TGTGCCAGCTCACCCCGATCAATTCAGCAGTTCTTC
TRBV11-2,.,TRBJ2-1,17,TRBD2,CASSLERASGTPHEQFF,TGTGCCAGCAGCTTAGAGAGGGCTAGCGGGACTCCCCATGAGCAGTTCTTC
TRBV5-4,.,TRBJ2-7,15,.,CASSRGGQKSYEQYF,TGTGCCAGCAGCCGCGGAGGACAGAAATCCTACGAGCAGTACTTC
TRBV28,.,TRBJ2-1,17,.,CASSSSGLVRGNNEQFF,TGTGCCAGCAGTTCTTCCGGTTTGGTTCGCGGGAACAATGAGCAGTTCTTC
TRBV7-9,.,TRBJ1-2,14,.,CASSFQGANYGYTF,TGTGCCAGCAGCTTTCAGGGAGCTAACTATGGCTACACCTTC
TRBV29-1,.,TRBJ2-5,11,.,CSVESGETQYF,TGCAGCGTTGAAAGCGGAGAGACCCAGTACTTC
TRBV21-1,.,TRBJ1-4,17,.,CASSTRDRGLSNEKLFF,TGTGCCAGCAGCACCCGGGACAGGGGGCTGTCTAATGAAAAACTGTTTTTT
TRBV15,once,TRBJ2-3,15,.,CATSLGRISTDTQYF,TGTGCCACCAGCCTCGGACGGATATCCACAGATACGCAGTATTTT
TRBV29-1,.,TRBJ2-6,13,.,CSVYWAGANVLTF,TGCAGCGTTTACTGGGCTGGGGCCAACGTCCTGACTTTC
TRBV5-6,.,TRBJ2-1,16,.,CASSARLLSSYNEQFF,TGTGCCAGCAGCGCTCGACTCCTGAGCTCCTACAATGAGCAGTTCTTC
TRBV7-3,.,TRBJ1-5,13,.,CASSPGSNQPQHF,TGTGCCAGCAGCCCGGGTAGCAATCAGCCCCAGCATTTT
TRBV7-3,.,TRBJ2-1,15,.,CASSLEFSPGTEQFF,TGTGCCAGCAGCTTAGAATTTAGTCCGGGAACGGAGCAGTTCTTC
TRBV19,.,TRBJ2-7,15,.,CASSIDLGTTYEQYF,TGTGCCAGTAGTATAGATCTAGGGACCACGTACGAGCAGTACTTC
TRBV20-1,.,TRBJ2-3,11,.,CSAPRTDTQYF,TGCAGTGCTCCACGCACAGATACGCAGTATTTT
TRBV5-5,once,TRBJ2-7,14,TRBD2,CASSPSGREGEQYF,TGTGCCAGCAGCCCCTCTGGGAGGGAGGGCGAGCAGTACTTC
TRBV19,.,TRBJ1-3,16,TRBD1,CASSTPGQPTGNTIYF,TGTGCCAGTAGTACCCCGGGACAGCCAACTGGAAACACCATATATTTT